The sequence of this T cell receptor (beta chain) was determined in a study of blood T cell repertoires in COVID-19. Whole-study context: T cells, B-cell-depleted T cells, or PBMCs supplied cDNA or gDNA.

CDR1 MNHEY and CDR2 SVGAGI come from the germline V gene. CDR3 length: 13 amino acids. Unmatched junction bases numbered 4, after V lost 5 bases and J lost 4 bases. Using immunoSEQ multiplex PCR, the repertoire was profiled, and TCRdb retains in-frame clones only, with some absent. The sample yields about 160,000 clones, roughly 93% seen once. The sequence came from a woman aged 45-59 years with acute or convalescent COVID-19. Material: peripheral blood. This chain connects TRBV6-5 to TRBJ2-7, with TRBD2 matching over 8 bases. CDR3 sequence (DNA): TGTGCCAGCAGTCCCGGGGGGGATTACGAGCAGTACTTC. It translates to CASSPGGDYEQYF.